Described below is a single T cell receptor beta chain sequence and its context. Its antigen is not identified. This sample is drawn from a study of T cell repertoires in cytomegalovirus infection. CDR1 and CDR2 (germline): SGHDN, FVKESK. V shed 2 bases, J shed 7 bases, and the junction held 7 bases outside the gene matches. This CDR3 has 14 amino acids. TCRdb reanalysed the reads using MiXCR and keeps one entry per CDR3 protein. The data contain 450,000 to 600,000 distinct CDR3 sequences, approximately 11% of them seen just once; the ten biggest clones take up 10%. Whole-study results and caveats: Summed frequency of shared TCR beta families picked out CMV carriers who also had the relevant HLA. Dominating the ex vivo response were TCR beta clonotypes that were CMV-specific and HLA-C-restricted.

J is TRBJ1-2 and V is TRBV14; TRBD1 agrees at 7 bases. The sequence was obtained from a human donor in good health (CMV status not recorded). Some clones in this sample may be carry-over from other donors' samples. Sequencing was done on a sample of PBMCs. The CDR3 region has the DNA TGTGCCAGCAGCCAACCGACAGGGAGTGGTGGCTACACCTTC. Encoded protein: CASSQPTGSGGYTF.